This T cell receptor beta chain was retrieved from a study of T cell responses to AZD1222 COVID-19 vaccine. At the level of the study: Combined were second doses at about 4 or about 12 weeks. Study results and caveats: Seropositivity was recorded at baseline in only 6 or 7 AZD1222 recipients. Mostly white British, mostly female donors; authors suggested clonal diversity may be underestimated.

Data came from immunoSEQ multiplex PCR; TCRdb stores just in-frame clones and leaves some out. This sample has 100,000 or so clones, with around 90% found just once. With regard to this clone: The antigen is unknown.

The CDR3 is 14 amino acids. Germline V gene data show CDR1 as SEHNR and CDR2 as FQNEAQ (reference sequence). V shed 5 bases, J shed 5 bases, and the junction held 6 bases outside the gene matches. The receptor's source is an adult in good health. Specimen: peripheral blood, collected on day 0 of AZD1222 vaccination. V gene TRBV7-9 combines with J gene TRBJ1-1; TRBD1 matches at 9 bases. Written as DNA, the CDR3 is TGTGCCAGCAGCCAACAGGGGGCGATGACTGAAGCTTTCTTT. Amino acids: CASSQQGAMTEAFF.